Listed below are T cell receptor beta chains from one sample, sequenced in a study of early T cells in non-severe SARS-CoV-2 infection. Each CDR3 protein gets one entry after TCRdb re-called the 5' RACE reads with MiXCR. Here the sample spans tens of thousands of distinct CDR3 sequences, about 3.9% being singletons. Input material: whole blood. These receptor sequences come from an adult who was a healthcare worker with PCR-confirmed SARS-CoV-2 infection or an uninfected control (not recorded which). CDR3s include the opening cysteine and the closing phenylalanine or tryptophan. D genes are given only for firm matches. Some rows have no size entry. The others give once, few or many, or a class for an expanded clone.

J gene,D gene,clone size,V gene,CDR3 length,CDR3 protein,CDR3 DNA
TRBJ1-2,NA,NA,TRBV10-3,13,CAISELTNYGYTF,TGTGCCATCAGTGAGCTGACTAACTATGGCTACACCTTC
TRBJ1-1,NA,many,TRBV3-2,14,CASSQDAMNTEAFF,TGTGCCAGCAGCCAAGATGCTATGAACACTGAAGCTTTCTTT
TRBJ2-4,NA,many,TRBV10-2,14,CASMGHLAKNIQYF,TGCGCCAGCATGGGGCACCTAGCCAAAAACATTCAGTACTTC
TRBJ2-6,TRBD2,many,TRBV27,18,CASSVRLAGVSGANVLTF,TGTGCCAGCAGTGTAAGACTAGCGGGCGTCTCTGGGGCCAACGTCCTGACTTTC
TRBJ2-2,NA,many,TRBV9,12,CASSANTGELFF,TGTGCCAGCAGCGCCAACACCGGGGAGCTGTTTTTT
TRBJ2-2,TRBD1,many,TRBV10-3,14,CAIRQGANTGELFF,TGTGCCATAAGACAGGGGGCGAACACCGGGGAGCTGTTTTTT
TRBJ1-4,NA,many,TRBV29-1,12,CSVEDDGGRLFF,TGCAGCGTTGAAGATGATGGGGGTAGACTGTTTTTT
TRBJ2-5,NA,many,TRBV25-1,14,CASSAPGPKETQYF,TGTGCCAGCAGCGCTCCGGGACCTAAAGAGACCCAGTACTTC
TRBJ2-2,NA,many,TRBV12-3/TRBV12-4,14,CASSLAQATGELFF,TGTGCCAGCAGTTTAGCACAGGCAACCGGGGAGCTGTTTTTT
TRBJ2-1,NA,many,TRBV12-3/TRBV12-4,13,CASSRTRVNEQFF,TGTGCCAGCAGCCGGACGAGGGTCAATGAGCAGTTCTTC
TRBJ2-5,NA,many,TRBV5-1,13,CASRYSPQETQYF,TGCGCCAGCCGTTACAGCCCCCAAGAGACCCAGTACTTC
TRBJ1-2,TRBD1,NA,TRBV6-5,18,CASSPQGGHASYLYGYTF,TGTGCCAGCAGTCCTCAGGGGGGACACGCCTCATACCTTTATGGCTACACCTTC
TRBJ2-2,NA,many,TRBV6-5,12,CASHKNTGELFF,TGTGCCAGCCATAAGAACACCGGGGAGCTGTTTTTT
TRBJ2-5,NA,many,TRBV12-3/TRBV12-4,14,CASSSWMELETQYF,TGTGCCAGCAGTTCGTGGATGGAGTTGGAGACCCAGTACTTC
TRBJ1-4,NA,many,TRBV5-1,17,CASSSRGRIATNEKLFF,TGCGCCAGCAGCTCCAGAGGAAGGATCGCAACTAATGAAAAACTGTTTTTT
TRBJ2-5,NA,many,TRBV5-4,15,CASRASVNSQETQYF,TGTGCCAGCAGAGCTTCGGTTAACAGCCAAGAGACCCAGTACTTC
TRBJ2-1,TRBD2,many,TRBV3-1,16,CASSYVPGLGSNEQFF,TGTGCCAGCAGCTATGTTCCGGGACTAGGTTCCAATGAGCAGTTCTTC
TRBJ2-1,TRBD2,many,TRBV10-3,13,CATGTSGTNEQFF,TGTGCCACCGGGACTAGTGGGACCAATGAGCAGTTCTTC
TRBJ2-2,TRBD2,many,TRBV7-9,17,CASTGTSGGRGTGELFF,TGTGCCAGCACCGGGACTAGCGGGGGCCGAGGCACCGGGGAGCTGTTTTTT
TRBJ2-5,NA,many,TRBV18,12,CASSALQETQYF,TGTGCCAGCTCAGCCCTCCAAGAGACCCAGTACTTC
TRBJ2-2,TRBD1,NA,TRBV6-1,15,CASRAQGAPTGELFF,TGTGCCAGCAGGGCACAGGGGGCGCCCACCGGGGAGCTGTTTTTT
TRBJ2-1,NA,many,TRBV7-9,14,CASSLVPSVGEQFF,TGTGCCAGCAGCTTAGTCCCCAGCGTGGGTGAGCAGTTCTTC
TRBJ2-2,NA,many,TRBV11-3,14,CASSPDRNTGELFF,TGTGCCAGCAGCCCCGACAGAAACACCGGGGAGCTGTTTTTT
TRBJ2-7,TRBD1,NA,TRBV2,16,CASSPLKGQGAYEQYF,TGTGCCAGCAGTCCGTTGAAGGGACAGGGGGCCTACGAGCAGTACTTC
TRBJ2-7,NA,many,TRBV6-1,12,CASSESFYEQYF,TGTGCCAGCAGTGAAAGTTTCTACGAGCAGTACTTC
TRBJ1-4,TRBD1,many,TRBV7-2,14,CASSSRTGGVKLFF,TGTGCCAGCAGCTCCAGGACAGGGGGTGTGAAACTGTTTTTT
TRBJ1-1,NA,many,TRBV28,13,CASSLLSPSEAFF,TGTGCCAGCAGTTTGTTGAGCCCGAGTGAAGCTTTCTTT
TRBJ1-3,NA,many,TRBV11-3,17,CASSLAGPDAHRNTIYF,TGTGCCAGCAGCTTAGCAGGGCCCGATGCGCATCGAAACACCATATATTTT
TRBJ1-1,NA,NA,TRBV20-1,15,CSAVSAGGADTEAFF,TGCAGTGCCGTGTCCGCCGGGGGCGCTGACACTGAAGCTTTCTTT
TRBJ2-3,NA,few,TRBV7-9,11,CASSFVDTQYF,TGTGCCAGCAGCTTCGTTGATACGCAGTATTTT
TRBJ2-3,NA,many,TRBV2,16,CASSGFQGSGTDTQYF,TGTGCCAGCAGTGGTTTTCAGGGGTCGGGCACAGATACGCAGTATTTT
TRBJ2-1,TRBD2,medium-sized,TRBV18,17,CASSAAGGRASYNEQFF,TGTGCCAGCTCAGCCGCCGGCGGGAGGGCATCCTACAATGAGCAGTTCTTC
TRBJ1-2,TRBD1,many,TRBV18,14,CASSTGTGTYGYTF,TGTGCCAGCTCAACCGGGACAGGGACCTATGGCTACACCTTC
TRBJ1-1,NA,many,TRBV6-5,15,CASRPLWLLNTEAFF,TGTGCCAGCAGGCCCCTCTGGTTATTGAACACTGAAGCTTTCTTT
TRBJ1-3,TRBD1,NA,TRBV7-9,17,CASSLAGTASSGNTIYF,TGTGCCAGCAGCTTAGCGGGGACAGCGAGCTCTGGAAACACCATATATTTT
TRBJ2-7,TRBD2,many,TRBV6-5,14,CASSRSGVAYEQYF,TGTGCCAGCAGCCGAAGCGGGGTCGCCTACGAGCAGTACTTC
TRBJ1-1,NA,many,TRBV18,16,CASSPIHGTVNTEAFF,TGTGCCAGCTCGCCGATCCACGGGACGGTGAACACTGAAGCTTTCTTT
TRBJ1-1,NA,many,TRBV7-3,15,CASSPSGGPNTEAFF,TGTGCCAGCAGCCCCTCCGGGGGGCCGAACACTGAAGCTTTCTTT
TRBJ1-3,TRBD1,many,TRBV4-1,15,CASSLGQVRGNTIYF,TGCGCCAGCAGCCTTGGACAGGTGCGGGGAAACACCATATATTTT
TRBJ1-3,TRBD1,many,TRBV7-2,16,CASSSGGSLSGNTIYF,TGTGCCAGCAGCTCAGGGGGGTCTCTCTCTGGAAACACCATATATTTT
TRBJ1-1,TRBD1,few,TRBV6-2/TRBV6-3,16,CASSLQGLGLNTEAFF,TGTGCCAGCAGTCTACAGGGGCTCGGACTGAACACTGAAGCTTTCTTT
TRBJ2-3,NA,few,TRBV20-1,13,CSAARYGTDTQYF,TGCAGTGCTGCCCGCTACGGCACAGATACGCAGTATTTT